The source of this T cell receptor (beta chain) is a study of regulatory T cells in long-lasting Graves disease. Per the germline V gene, CDR1 is DFQATT and CDR2 is SNEGSKA (reference sequence). Trimming removed 2 bases at V and 3 bases at J, with 8 bases between. There are 13 residues in the CDR3. This clonotype showed up just a few times. The time point denotes: persistent/refractory GD, antithyroid drugs over 5 years with positive TRAb. From PBMCs, RNA was extracted and then used to make the TCR library. Investigators prepared the TCR beta libraries by applying iRepertoire HTBI primers and Arm-PCR of CDR3 regions. Each CDR3 protein gets one entry after TCRdb re-called the multiplex PCR reads with MiXCR. Among a few hundred thousand distinct CDR3 sequences listed, less than 25% were seen once.

The TCR originated in a female donor with Graves disease. V gene TRBV20-1 combines with J gene TRBJ1-5; the D is unclear. The sample consisted of peripheral blood mononuclear cells (PBMCs), taken when the disease was refractory, from a patient treated with antithyroid drugs. The CDR3 sequence: CSARTGHNQPQHF. The DNA for the CDR3 is TGCAGTGCTAGAACCGGGCACAATCAGCCCCAGCATTTT.